This TCR beta chain derives from a study of cytomegalovirus exposure and HLA in healthy donors. PCR employed 60 Vbeta and 13 Jbeta primers. Sequencing was performed with immunoSEQ multiplex PCR; in TCRdb, only in-frame clones are kept and a portion is missing. Of some 190,000 clones in the sample, about four fifths are singletons; the top ten hold 1.5% to 2%. The CDR3 loop spans 14 amino acids. V lost 4 bases, J lost 5 bases, and 9 bases lay in between. Germline values: CDR1 SGHVS, CDR2 FQNEAQ. This clonotype was sampled from a woman in her twenties or thirties in good health and CMV-seronegative. V gene TRBV7-8 combines with J gene TRBJ1-6, with unresolved D. Sequenced: PBMCs. The CDR3 region is CASSSILNNSPLHF. In DNA, the CDR3 is TGTGCCAGCAGCTCGATTCTAAATAATTCACCCCTCCACTTT.